Detailed here is one TCR beta chain. What it binds is not known. These data come from a study of blood T cells in healthy people across ages. Notes on the study in general: Total diversity from one million sequenced T cells was likely underestimated. It was the long-lived donors that had more naive CD4+ cells and higher diversity than aged donors. Among T cells, TCR beta diversity per million cells dropped roughly linearly as age rose.

Primers used in a second PCR of roughly 7 to 12 cycles were a sample-barcoded 5' primer and a J-beta primer mix. Carrying 12 random nucleotides, a template-switch adaptor labeled each individual cDNA molecule. Each CDR3 protein gets one entry after TCRdb re-called the 5' RACE reads with MiXCR. The sample holds fewer than 1.5 million distinct CDR3 sequences, about 43% seen once. V lost 4 bases to trimming and J lost 3 bases, with 6 bases between them. The CDR3 is 11 residues long. Germline lookup yields CDR1 DFQATT and CDR2 SNEGSKA (reference sequence). Specimen: blood. The chain joins TRBV20-1 to TRBJ1-2; D ambiguous. The receptor's source is a woman under 30 in good health. The CDR3 region is CSATGYYGYTF. CDR3 bases: TGCAGTGCTACGGGGTACTATGGCTACACCTTC.